This TCR beta chain was sequenced in a study of OX40 agonist ivuxolimab in advanced cancers. TCRdb's copy holds only in-frame clones and misses some; the assay was immunoSEQ multiplex PCR. The sample yields 90,000 to 120,000 clones, approximately 90% seen once. Turning to this clone: The antigen is unknown.

Findings and limits, study-wide: The study found that CD8+ T cells averaged more expanded clones than CD4+.

The CDR3 has 13 amino acids. V lost 5 bases and J 7 bases, leaving 11 bases between the germline ends. Per the germline V gene, CDR1 is MNHEY and CDR2 is SVGAGI. V usage is TRBV6-5 and J usage is TRBJ2-2; the D gene is possibly TRBD1 (6 bases). The input for sequencing was CD4+ or CD8+ T cells sorted from blood, taken in a trial of the OX40 agonist ivuxolimab. This clonotype was obtained from an adult with an advanced solid tumor such as melanoma, head and neck, liver or kidney cancer. CDR3: CASSGQGHGELFF. The CDR3 region has the DNA TGTGCCAGCAGTGGGCAGGGGCACGGGGAGCTGTTTTTT.